The next 20 T cell receptor beta chains were all read from a single sample in a study of blood T cells in healthy people across ages (dated by TCRdb to 2013 to 2016). Receptor amplification or capture employed 5' RACE. Instrument on record: Illumina HiSeq 2500. A second roughly 7 to 11 cycle PCR used a sample-barcoded 5' primer and a J-beta primer mix. TCRdb passed the public sequencing reads through fastp at Q25 and MiXCR, retaining productive beta sequences. Duplicate CDR3 protein sequences are folded into a single record with the most common DNA and genes. The sample profile shows some 1.7 million distinct CDR3 sequences; under 30% of them were found once. Of the sample, about 8% falls within the top ten clones. Input material: blood. The receptors shown here come from a woman aged 30 to 39 in good health.

Concerning this clonotype: It is likely a read error, because the conserved phenylalanine at the end of the CDR3 is missing. The chain employs TRBV4-1 and TRBJ2-5, with D possibly TRBD1 on 6 matching bases. The V and J ends lost 1 base and 2 bases respectively, with 11 bases between them. Germline CDR1 is MGHRA and CDR2 is YSYEKL. This CDR3 contains 15 residues. DNA for the CDR3: TGCGCCAGCAGCCAAGGGCGTACAGGGCAAGAGACCCAGTACTTA. It is translated as CASSQGRTGQETQYL.

This chain connects TRBV9 to TRBJ1-2, with TRBD1 identical over 9 bases. This CDR3 is built from 14 residues. The trim removed 3 bases at V and 8 bases at J, leaving 8 bases unmatched. Germline-derived CDR1 and CDR2 are SGDLS and YYNGEE. CDR3 residues: CASSAATGTGGYTF. The CDR3, as DNA: TGTGCCAGCAGCGCGGCTACTGGGACAGGGGGCTACACCTTC. The variable domain in full, completed from reference TRBV9 and TRBJ1-2, reads DSGVTQTPKHLITATGQRVTLRCSPRSGDLSVYWYQQSLDQGLQFLIQYYNGEERAKGNILERFSAQQFPDLHSELNLSSLELGDSALYFCASSAATGTGGYTFGSGTRLTVV.

This clonotype was observed a few times. The gene calls are TRBV7-8 and TRBJ1-5; D is unclear. Germline V gene lookup returns CDR1 SGHVS and CDR2 FQNEAQ. The ends were cut back, 3 bases at V and 1 base at J, with 16 bases in the middle. This CDR3 has 17 amino acids. CDR3 amino acids: CASSFSSKPVSNQPQHF. The CDR3 DNA is TGTGCCAGCAGCTTCTCCTCTAAGCCAGTAAGCAATCAGCCCCAGCATTTT.

The genes are TRBV20-1 and TRBJ1-4; 9 positions match TRBD1. Germline V CDR1 and CDR2: DFQATT, SNEGSKA (reference sequence). CDR3 size: 15 residues. V trimming: 0 bases; J trimming: 7 bases; junction bases outside the gene matches: 6. Here the CDR3 reads CSARDQQGAGEKLFF. The CDR3 DNA follows: TGCAGTGCTAGAGACCAACAGGGGGCAGGTGAAAAACTGTTTTTT.

A note on this clonotype: At one of its ends the junction is not consistent with the germline gene, which may arise from a read error. CDR3 residues: CAGSLASLDRGHSEAFF. DNA of the CDR3: TGCGCCGGCAGCTTGGCCAGCTTGGACAGGGGGCATAGTGAAGCTTTCTTT. The rearrangement uses TRBV5-1 and TRBJ1-1, with 11 bases matching TRBD1. Germline assignment: CDR1 SGHRS and CDR2 YFSETQ. This CDR3 has 17 residues.

The table lists this clonotype with a few counts. This may stem from a read error, because a much larger clone lies one nucleotide away. The gene calls are TRBV9 and TRBJ2-7; TRBD2 matches 9 bases. The CDR3 covers 19 residues. Germline CDR1 and CDR2: SGDLS and YYNGEE. After removal of 4 bases from V and 10 bases from J, the junction contained 27 bases not matched to a gene. CDR3 sequence reads: CASSLLLVAGAPRGEAQYF. The CDR3 DNA sequence: TGTGCCAGCAGCCTCCTTCTTGTAGCGGGGGCCCCTCGGGGAGAGGCCCAGTACTTC.

This clonotype has only a few counts. The chain combines TRBV20-1 with TRBJ2-3; D possibly corresponds to TRBD2 (6 bases). The CDR3 totals 15 residues. Germline CDR1 DFQATT, CDR2 SNEGSKA (reference sequence). CDR3 protein: CSSYPPGERTDTQYF. The CDR3 nucleotides are TGCAGCTCTTACCCACCGGGGGAGCGCACAGATACGCAGTATTTT.

This clonotype was recorded a few times. The genes are TRBV20-1 and TRBJ1-1; no firm D call. Germline V gene sequence: CDR1 DFQATT, CDR2 SNEGSKA (reference sequence). The CDR3 runs 14 residues. The V end was cut by 6 bases, the J end by 1 base, with 15 bases between. The CDR3 sequence: CSAPDRRGNTEAFF. Written as DNA, the CDR3 is TGCAGTGCCCCAGACCGGCGGGGGAACACTGAAGCTTTCTTT.

The CDR3 is CSANSGRALWDEQFF. The CDR3 DNA follows: TGCAGTGCTAATAGCGGGAGGGCCTTGTGGGATGAGCAGTTCTTC. This sequence joins TRBV20-1 and TRBJ2-1, with 11 bases lining up with TRBD2. J gave up 8 bases and V 4 bases, and 10 bases lay outside the gene matches. Germline CDR1 and CDR2: DFQATT and SNEGSKA (reference sequence). This CDR3 region has 15 residues.

The chain recombines TRBV2 with TRBJ1-5, with 10 bases aligning to TRBD1. The V gene's germline CDR1 is SNHLY and CDR2 FYNNEI. The trim removed 9 bases at V and 6 bases at J, leaving 5 bases unmatched. The CDR3 is 13 amino acids. CDR3 DNA: TGTGCCAGTGGACAGGGGGTTCGTCAGCCCCAGCATTTT. This translates into CASGQGVRQPQHF.

This clonotype was seen more than once but under ten times. The rearrangement uses TRBV29-1 and TRBJ1-5; 10 nucleotides agree with TRBD1. Losses at the gene ends were 5 bases for V and 6 bases for J; bases not matched to a gene: 7. The CDR3 consists of 14 residues. Per the germline V gene, CDR1 is SQVTM and CDR2 is ANQGSEA. CDR3 coding DNA: TGCAGCGTTCAGGGACAGGGGAGGTTTCAGCCCCAGCATTTT. Its translation is CSVQGQGRFQPQHF.

CDR3 sequence (DNA): TGTGCCAGCAGTTACTCGAGGACGCCAGGAAACACCATATATTTT. It specifies CASSYSRTPGNTIYF. The chain uses TRBV6-5 and TRBJ1-3; D gene unclear. The germline V gene has CDR1 MNHEY and CDR2 SVGAGI. V was shortened by 0 bases and J by 4 bases, with 10 bases between the two germline ends. The CDR3 is 15 amino acids.

This clonotype was found a few times. V gene TRBV5-6 combines with J gene TRBJ2-1; D might be TRBD1 (6 bases). The CDR3 is 14 residues long. The V gene lost 4 bases and the J gene lost 4 bases, with 12 bases spanning the gap. From germline, CDR1 is SGHDT and CDR2 YYEEEE. The CDR3 loop reads CASSPRDTYNEQFF. The CDR3 nucleotides read TGTGCCAGCAGCCCCCGGGACACTTACAATGAGCAGTTCTTC.

The CDR3 is CASSPSAGGSDTQYF. The DNA for the CDR3 is TGTGCCAGCAGCCCTTCTGCGGGAGGGTCAGATACGCAGTATTTT. The rearrangement uses TRBV7-2 and TRBJ2-3; 9 nucleotides agree with TRBD2. CDR1 is SGHTA and CDR2 is FQGNSA in the germline V gene. The V and J ends lost 5 bases and 4 bases, in that order; junction bases with no gene match: 7. This CDR3 contains 15 residues.

This clonotype was detected a few times. The chain joins TRBV7-9 to TRBJ2-1; a possible D gene is TRBD1 (7 bases). Trimming took off 6 bases at V and 7 bases at J, with 19 bases between the two ends. CDR1 and CDR2 (germline): SEHNR, FQNEAQ (reference sequence). The CDR3 extends over 15 amino acids. This chain's CDR3 is CASSIGGGAGNEQFF. The CDR3 DNA follows: TGTGCCAGCAGTATAGGAGGGGGCGCGGGTAATGAGCAGTTCTTC.

The V gene is TRBV4-1, the J gene TRBJ1-4; no clear D. The V gene's germline CDR1 is MGHRA and CDR2 YSYEKL. Trimming cost V 4 bases and J 5 bases, with 14 bases left between them. The CDR3 contains 15 residues. CDR3 loop: CASSLVQDENEKLFF. As DNA, the CDR3 is TGCGCCAGCAGCCTCGTTCAGGACGAGAATGAAAAACTGTTTTTT.

This chain connects TRBV5-1 to TRBJ2-2, with 13 bases fitting TRBD2. V was clipped by 6 bases and J by 3 bases; unmatched bases: 5. The germline V gene has CDR1 SGHRS and CDR2 YFSETQ. The CDR3 spans 16 residues. The CDR3 DNA follows: TGCGCCAGCACCGACACTAGCGGGAGGGACACCGGGGAGCTGTTTTTT. Translation: CASTDTSGRDTGELFF.

The CDR3 region has the DNA TGTGCCAGCAGCCGCGATTTTTCTAGCACAGATACGCAGTATTTT. Translated, it gives CASSRDFSSTDTQYF. J is TRBJ2-3 and V is TRBV7-2, with unresolved D. The CDR3 is 15 residues long. Germline values: CDR1 SGHTA, CDR2 FQGNSA. Trimming cost V 5 bases and J 0 bases, with 12 bases left between them.

J is TRBJ2-3 and V is TRBV12-3 or TRBV12-4; D possibly uses TRBD1 or TRBD2 (6 bases each). V lost 7 bases, J lost 8 bases, and 13 bases lay in between. The CDR3 extends over 12 amino acids. This chain's CDR3 is CASTLEGGTQYF. DNA of the CDR3: TGTGCCAGCACTCTAGAGGGGGGTACGCAGTATTTT.

This clonotype was seen a handful of times. The junction departs from the called germline gene at one end, perhaps through a read error. The V call is TRBV7-6, the J call TRBJ2-1; either TRBD1 or TRBD2 may supply D (5 bases each). The CDR3 loop spans 16 amino acids. In germline, CDR1 is SGHVS, CDR2 FNYEAQ. CDR3 region: CAGSQRVGVGEGEQFF. CDR3 nucleotide sequence: TGTGCCGGCAGCCAACGTGTGGGGGTCGGCGAGGGTGAGCAGTTCTTC.